A single sample is the source of the 9 T cell receptor beta chains below, sequenced in a study of a mutant IDH1 vaccine in newly diagnosed glioma. Their antigen targets remain unknown. Assay: immunoSEQ multiplex PCR; the TCRdb copy retains only in-frame clones and omits some. The sample holds 60,000 or so clones, less than 85% seen once. Time point here: week 5, during vaccination. In every dose of vaccine, 300 ug of mutant IDH1 20-mer peptide was given alongside topical imiquimod. Sequenced material: PBMCs, taken from a glioma patient whose treatment included an IDH1 peptide vaccine. The receptors shown here come from a woman under 30 with glioma. Some clones in this sample may be carry-over from other donors' samples.

The V call is TRBV9, the J call TRBJ2-7; D call uncertain. Per germline, CDR1 SGDLS and CDR2 YYNGEE. V was clipped by 0 bases and J by 5 bases, with 15 bases between them. This CDR3 region has 15 residues. CDR3 sequence reads: CASSVGQNLADEQYF. CDR3 DNA sequence: TGTGCCAGCAGCGTAGGGCAGAACCTTGCCGACGAGCAGTACTTC. Using reference TRBV9 and TRBJ2-7 for the parts outside the CDR3, the full variable domain is DSGVTQTPKHLITATGQRVTLRCSPRSGDLSVYWYQQSLDQGLQFLIQYYNGEERAKGNILERFSAQQFPDLHSELNLSSLELGDSALYFCASSVGQNLADEQYFGPGTRLTVT.

V gene TRBV6-5 combines with J gene TRBJ2-7; 10 bases are a match to TRBD1. This CDR3 contains 16 residues. V dropped 2 bases and J dropped 1; count of bases not matched to a gene: 5. Germline V gene lookup returns CDR1 MNHEY and CDR2 SVGAGI. CDR3 sequence reads: CASSYATGGSSYEQYF. CDR3 DNA: TGTGCCAGCAGTTACGCGACAGGGGGCAGTTCCTACGAGCAGTACTTC.

The chain's CDR3 is CASTIVGNYEQYF. DNA for the CDR3: TGTGCCAGCACCATAGTGGGCAACTACGAGCAGTACTTC. V usage is TRBV5-6 and J usage is TRBJ2-7; D not certain. V lost 6 bases and J lost 3, with 13 bases in between. Germline-derived CDR1 and CDR2 are SGHDT and YYEEEE. The CDR3 is 13 amino acids.

V is TRBV4-1 and J is TRBJ1-2; 8 nucleotides line up with TRBD1. Germline V gene data show CDR1 as MGHRA and CDR2 as YSYEKL. The CDR3 contains 16 residues. V lost 2 bases to trimming and J lost 1 base; unmatched junction nucleotides: 6. CDR3 loop: CASSQPDRGNNYGYTF. In nucleotides, the CDR3 is TGCGCCAGCAGCCAACCAGACAGGGGAAATAACTATGGCTACACCTTC.

This rearrangement joins TRBV5-1 to TRBJ2-2; D remains unclear. CDR3 size: 14 residues. Trimming removed 1 base at V and 1 base at J, with 5 bases between. CDR1 is SGHRS, CDR2 YFSETQ, per germline. In DNA, the CDR3 is TGCGCCAGCAGCTTGTTCGGGAACACCGGGGAGCTGTTTTTT. Protein product: CASSLFGNTGELFF.

This chain joins TRBV7-9 and TRBJ2-5; weak D call: TRBD1 (5 bases). V lost 1 base and J 10 bases, leaving 13 bases between the germline ends. Germline CDR1 SEHNR, CDR2 FQNEAQ (reference sequence). CDR3 length: 13 residues. CDR3 bases: TGTGCCAGCAGCTTAGGAGGACAAGTGGTCCAGTACTTC. It codes for CASSLGGQVVQYF. The whole variable domain, filled in from reference TRBV7-9 and TRBJ2-5, reads DTGVSQNPRHKITKRGQNVTFRCDPISEHNRLYWYRQTLGQGPEFLTYFQNEAQLEKSRLLSDRFSAERPKGSFSTLEIQRTEQGDSAMYLCASSLGGQVVQYFGPGTRLLVL.

CDR3 in amino acids: CASSAWGGTASRFGNTIYF. CDR3 DNA: TGTGCCAGCAGCGCCTGGGGTGGGACAGCCAGTAGATTTGGAAACACCATATATTTT. V gene TRBV9 combines with J gene TRBJ1-3; 7 bases match TRBD1. The CDR3 contains 19 residues. Trimming at V came to 3 bases and at J to 3 bases, leaving 18 bases not matched to a gene. CDR1 and CDR2 (germline): SGDLS, YYNGEE.

This CDR3 is CASSLTSNEQYF. CDR3 sequence (DNA): TGTGCCAGCAGCCTTACGTCGAACGAGCAGTACTTC. The chain has TRBV12-1 and TRBJ2-7. TRBV12-1 is termed a pseudogene. The CDR3 sequence is 12 residues long.

The chain recombines TRBV20-1 with TRBJ2-7, with D possibly matching TRBD1 (5 bases). The V gene's germline CDR1 is DFQATT and CDR2 SNEGSKA (reference sequence). The CDR3 consists of 10 residues. Trimming cost V 4 bases and J 6 bases, with 7 bases left between them. CDR3 sequence reads: CSATGAEQYF. CDR3 DNA: TGCAGTGCTACTGGGGCCGAGCAGTACTTC.